Below, one T cell receptor (beta chain) is given with its context. One entry per CDR3 protein, called by TCRdb with MiXCR from the 5' RACE reads. The sample holds some 30,000 distinct CDR3 sequences; 13% to 15% are singletons and the top ten take less than 40%. This entry is derived from a study of CD8 T cells in ankylosing spondylitis. This receptor was identified in a male donor with ankylosing spondylitis or in good health (not recorded which). Material: blood.

The CDR3 DNA follows: TGCGCCAGCAGCCTAGGGGTTTCGATGAACACTGAAGCTTTCTTT. It encodes CASSLGVSMNTEAFF. This sequence joins TRBV4-3 and TRBJ1-1; D is perhaps TRBD1 (5 bases). Looked up from germline, CDR1 is LGHNA and CDR2 is YSLEER. The CDR3 covers 15 residues. Between the trimmed V and J ends, which lost 4 bases and 0 bases, there was a span of 12 bases.